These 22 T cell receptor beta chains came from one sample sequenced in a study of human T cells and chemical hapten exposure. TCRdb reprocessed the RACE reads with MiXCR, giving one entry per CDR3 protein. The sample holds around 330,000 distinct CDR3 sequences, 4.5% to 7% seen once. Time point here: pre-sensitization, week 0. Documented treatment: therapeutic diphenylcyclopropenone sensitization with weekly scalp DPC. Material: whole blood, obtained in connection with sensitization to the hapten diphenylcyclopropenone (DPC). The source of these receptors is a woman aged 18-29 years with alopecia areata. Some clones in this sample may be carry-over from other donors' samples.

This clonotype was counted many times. CDR3 residues: CASSLARTGELFF. DNA of the CDR3: TGTGCCAGCAGTTTAGCTAGAACCGGGGAGCTGTTTTTT. V gene TRBV27 combines with J gene TRBJ2-2, with D unresolved. Germline V gene data show CDR1 as MNHEY and CDR2 as SMNVEV (reference sequence). The CDR3 length is 13 residues. Trimming cost V 2 bases and J 5 bases, with 6 bases left between them.

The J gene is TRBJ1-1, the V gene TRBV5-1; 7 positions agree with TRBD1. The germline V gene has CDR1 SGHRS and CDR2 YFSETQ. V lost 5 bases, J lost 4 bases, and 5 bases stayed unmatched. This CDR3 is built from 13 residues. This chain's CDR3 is CASSRGQTTEAFF. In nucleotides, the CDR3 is TGCGCCAGCAGTAGGGGACAGACCACTGAAGCTTTCTTT.

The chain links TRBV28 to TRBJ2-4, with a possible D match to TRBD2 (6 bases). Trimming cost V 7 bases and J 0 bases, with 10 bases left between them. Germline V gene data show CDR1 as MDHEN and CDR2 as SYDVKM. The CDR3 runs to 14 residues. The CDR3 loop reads CASTPGLAKNIQYF. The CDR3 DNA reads TGTGCCAGCACGCCGGGACTAGCCAAAAACATTCAGTACTTC.

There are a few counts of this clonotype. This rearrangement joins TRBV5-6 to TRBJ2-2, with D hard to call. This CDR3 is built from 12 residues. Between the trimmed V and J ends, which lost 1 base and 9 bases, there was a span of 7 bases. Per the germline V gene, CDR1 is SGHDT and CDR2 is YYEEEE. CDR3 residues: CASSLMLRELFF. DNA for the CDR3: TGTGCCAGCAGCTTGATGCTCCGGGAGCTGTTTTTT. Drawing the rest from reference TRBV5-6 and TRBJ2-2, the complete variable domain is DAGVTQSPTHLIKTRGQQVTLRCSPKSGHDTVSWYQQALGQGPQFIFQYYEEEERQRGNFPDRFSGHQFPNYSSELNVNALLLGDSALYLCASSLMLRELFFGEGSRLTVL.

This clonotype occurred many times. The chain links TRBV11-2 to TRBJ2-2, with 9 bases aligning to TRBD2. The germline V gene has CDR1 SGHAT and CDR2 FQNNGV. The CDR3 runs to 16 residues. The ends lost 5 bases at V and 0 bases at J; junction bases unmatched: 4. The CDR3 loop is CASSRLAAANTGELFF. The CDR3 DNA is TGTGCCAGCAGCCGACTAGCGGCCGCGAACACCGGGGAGCTGTTTTTT. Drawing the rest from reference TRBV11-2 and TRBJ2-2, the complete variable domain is EAGVAQSPRYKIIEKRQSVAFWCNPISGHATLYWYQQILGQGPKLLIQFQNNGVVDDSQLPKDRFSAERLKGVDSTLKIQPAKLEDSAVYLCASSRLAAANTGELFFGEGSRLTVL.

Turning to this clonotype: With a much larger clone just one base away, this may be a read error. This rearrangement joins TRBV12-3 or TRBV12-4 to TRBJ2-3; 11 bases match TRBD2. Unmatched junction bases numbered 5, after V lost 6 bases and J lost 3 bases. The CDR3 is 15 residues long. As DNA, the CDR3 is TGTGCCAGCAGGATGACTAGCGGGGTTACAGATACGCAGTATTTT. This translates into CASRMTSGVTDTQYF.

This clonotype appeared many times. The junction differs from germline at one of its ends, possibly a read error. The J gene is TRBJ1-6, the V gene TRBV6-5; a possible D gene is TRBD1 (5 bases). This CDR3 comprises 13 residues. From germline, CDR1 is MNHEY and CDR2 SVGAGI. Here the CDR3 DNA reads TGTGCCAGCAGGGCAGGGATTAATCCACCCCTCCACTTT. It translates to CASRAGINPPLHF.

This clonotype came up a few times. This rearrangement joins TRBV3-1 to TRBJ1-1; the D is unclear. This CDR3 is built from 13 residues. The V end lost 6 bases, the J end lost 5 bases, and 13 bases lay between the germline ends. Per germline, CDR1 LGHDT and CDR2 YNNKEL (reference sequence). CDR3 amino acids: CASSSLHGTEAFF. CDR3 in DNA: TGTGCCAGCAGTTCACTACATGGGACTGAAGCTTTCTTT. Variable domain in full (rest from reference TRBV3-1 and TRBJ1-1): DTAVSQTPKYLVTQMGNDKSIKCEQNLGHDTMYWYKQDSKKFLKIMFSYNNKELIINETVPNRFSPKSPDKAHLNLHINSLELGDSAVYFCASSSLHGTEAFFGQGTRLTVV.

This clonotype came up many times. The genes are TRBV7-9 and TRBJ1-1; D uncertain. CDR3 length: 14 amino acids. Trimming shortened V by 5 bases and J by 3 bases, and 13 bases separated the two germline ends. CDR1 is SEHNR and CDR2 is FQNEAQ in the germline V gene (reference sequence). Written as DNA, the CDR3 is TGTGCCAGCAGCCCGACGAGGATGGACACTGAAGCTTTCTTT. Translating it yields CASSPTRMDTEAFF. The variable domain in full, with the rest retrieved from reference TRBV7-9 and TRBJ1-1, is DTGVSQNPRHKITKRGQNVTFRCDPISEHNRLYWYRQTLGQGPEFLTYFQNEAQLEKSRLLSDRFSAERPKGSFSTLEIQRTEQGDSAMYLCASSPTRMDTEAFFGQGTRLTVV.

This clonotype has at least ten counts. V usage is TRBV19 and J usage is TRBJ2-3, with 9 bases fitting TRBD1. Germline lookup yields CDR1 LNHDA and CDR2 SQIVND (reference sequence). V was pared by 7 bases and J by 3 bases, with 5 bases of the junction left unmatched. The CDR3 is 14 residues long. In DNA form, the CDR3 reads TGTGCCAGTAAGGGACAGGGTCTTACAGATACGCAGTATTTT. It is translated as CASKGQGLTDTQYF.

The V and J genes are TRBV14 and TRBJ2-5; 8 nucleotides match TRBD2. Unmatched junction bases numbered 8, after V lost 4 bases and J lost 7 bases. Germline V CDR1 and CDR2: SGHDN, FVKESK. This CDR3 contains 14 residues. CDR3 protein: CASSPAGAPGTQYF. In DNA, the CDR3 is TGTGCCAGCAGCCCAGCGGGGGCCCCGGGGACCCAGTACTTC.

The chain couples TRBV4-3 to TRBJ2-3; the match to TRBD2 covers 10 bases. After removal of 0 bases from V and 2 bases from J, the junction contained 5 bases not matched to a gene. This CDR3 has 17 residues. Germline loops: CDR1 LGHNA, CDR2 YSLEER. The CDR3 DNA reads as TGCGCCAGCAGCCAAGACGTAGCGGGGGGTTCCACAGATACGCAGTATTTT. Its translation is CASSQDVAGGSTDTQYF.

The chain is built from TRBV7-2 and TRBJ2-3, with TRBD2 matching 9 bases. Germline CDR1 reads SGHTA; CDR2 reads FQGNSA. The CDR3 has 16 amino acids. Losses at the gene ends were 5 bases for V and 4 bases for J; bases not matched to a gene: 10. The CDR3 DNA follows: TGTGCCAGCAGCCCCCGGAGGGGCGGGGGGGCAGATACGCAGTATTTT. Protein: CASSPRRGGGADTQYF.

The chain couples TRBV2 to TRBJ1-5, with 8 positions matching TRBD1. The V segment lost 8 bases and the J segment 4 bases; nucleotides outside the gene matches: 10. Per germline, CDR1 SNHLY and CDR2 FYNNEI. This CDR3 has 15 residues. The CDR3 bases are TGTGCCAGCGGACCCCGGACAGGGATAAATCAGCCCCAGCATTTT. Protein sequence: CASGPRTGINQPQHF.

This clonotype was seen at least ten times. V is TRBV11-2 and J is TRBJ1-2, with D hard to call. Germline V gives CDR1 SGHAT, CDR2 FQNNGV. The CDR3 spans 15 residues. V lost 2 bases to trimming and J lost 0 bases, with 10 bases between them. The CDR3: CASSLLGLANYGYTF. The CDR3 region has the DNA TGTGCCAGCAGCTTACTGGGCTTAGCTAACTATGGCTACACCTTC.

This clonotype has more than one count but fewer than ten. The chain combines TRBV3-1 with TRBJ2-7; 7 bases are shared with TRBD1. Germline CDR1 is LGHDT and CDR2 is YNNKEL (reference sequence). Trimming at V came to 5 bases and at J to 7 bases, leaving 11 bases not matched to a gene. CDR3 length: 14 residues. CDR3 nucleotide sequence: TGTGCCAGCAGCAAGAGAGGGGGCCTGAGGGAGCAGTACTTC. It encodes CASSKRGGLREQYF.

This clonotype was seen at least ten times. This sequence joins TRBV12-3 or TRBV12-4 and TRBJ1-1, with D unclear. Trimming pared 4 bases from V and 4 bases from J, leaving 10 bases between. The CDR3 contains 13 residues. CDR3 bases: TGTGCCAGCAGTTGGTCCGGGAGCACTGAAGCTTTCTTT. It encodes CASSWSGSTEAFF.

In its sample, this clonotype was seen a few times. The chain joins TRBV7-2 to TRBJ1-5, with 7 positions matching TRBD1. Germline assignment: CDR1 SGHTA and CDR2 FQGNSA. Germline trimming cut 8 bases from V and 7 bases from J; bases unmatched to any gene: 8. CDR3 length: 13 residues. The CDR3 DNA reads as TGTGCCAGCGGTACAGGGGTTGAGCAGCCCCAGCATTTT. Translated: CASGTGVEQPQHF. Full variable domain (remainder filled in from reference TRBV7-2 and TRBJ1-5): GAGVSQSPSNKVTEKGKDVELRCDPISGHTALYWYRQSLGQGLEFLIYFQGNSAPDKSGLPSDRFSAERTGGSVSTLTIQRTQQEDSAVYLCASGTGVEQPQHFGDGTRLSIL.

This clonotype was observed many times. CDR3 nucleotide sequence: TGCAGCGGGGAGACGATTGTGAACACTGAAGCTTTCTTT. Translation gives CSGETIVNTEAFF. The genes are TRBV29-1 and TRBJ1-1; D is unclear. The CDR3 runs to 13 residues. The V and J ends lost 7 bases and 0 bases respectively, with 12 bases between them. CDR1 SQVTM and CDR2 ANQGSEA come from the germline V gene.

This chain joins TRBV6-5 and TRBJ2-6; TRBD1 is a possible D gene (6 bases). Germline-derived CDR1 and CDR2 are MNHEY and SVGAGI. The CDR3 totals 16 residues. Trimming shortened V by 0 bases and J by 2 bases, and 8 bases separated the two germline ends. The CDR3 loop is CASSYSYRAGANVLTF. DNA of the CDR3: TGTGCCAGCAGTTACTCGTACAGGGCTGGGGCCAACGTCCTGACTTTC.

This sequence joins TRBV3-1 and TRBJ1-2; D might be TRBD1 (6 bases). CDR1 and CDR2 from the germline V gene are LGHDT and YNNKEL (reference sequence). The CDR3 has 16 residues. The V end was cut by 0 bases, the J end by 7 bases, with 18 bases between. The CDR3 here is CASSQEGAGARRGYTF. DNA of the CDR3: TGTGCCAGCAGCCAAGAAGGCGCAGGGGCCCGACGTGGCTACACCTTC.

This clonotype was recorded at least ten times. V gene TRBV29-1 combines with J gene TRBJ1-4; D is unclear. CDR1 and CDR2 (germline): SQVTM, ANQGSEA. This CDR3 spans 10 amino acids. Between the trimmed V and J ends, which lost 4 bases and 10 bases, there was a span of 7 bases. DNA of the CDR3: TGCAGCGTTGGCAGTGGAAAACTGTTTTTT. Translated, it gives CSVGSGKLFF.